These 15 T cell receptor beta chains were all obtained from the same sample, sequenced in a study of shared clonotypes between healthy human individuals. The method was immunoSEQ multiplex PCR; TCRdb's version includes in-frame clones alone and lacks a portion of them. This sample has around 2.1 million clones; approximately 94% occur once, and the top ten carry roughly 1.8%. Naivety among CD8 cells was defined by CD45RO negativity and positive CCR7 selection, thereby excluding terminally differentiated effector memory CD45RA+ cells. The sequenced sample consisted of naive CD8+ T cells from PBMCs. Receptors were obtained from a man younger than 35 in good health. Some clones in this sample may be carry-over from other donors' samples.

The chain employs TRBV4-2 and TRBJ2-2; no definite D call. V shed 1 base and J shed 7 bases, with 7 bases lying between them. CDR1 is LGHNA, CDR2 YNFKEQ, per germline. The CDR3 runs to 13 residues. CDR3 nucleotide sequence: TGTGCCAGCAGCCAAGTAAACGACGGGGAGCTGTTTTTT. As protein: CASSQVNDGELFF.

CDR3 in DNA: TGCGCCAGCAGCTTAACCCGGGACAGCTCCTACGAGCAGTACTTC. Translating it yields CASSLTRDSSYEQYF. This chain uses TRBV5-1 with TRBJ2-7; TRBD1 matches 7 bases. CDR3 length: 15 amino acids. Germline CDR1 and CDR2: SGHRS and YFSETQ. The trim removed 2 bases at V and 0 bases at J, leaving 5 bases unmatched. The whole variable domain, filled in from reference TRBV5-1 and TRBJ2-7, reads KAGVTQTPRYLIKTRGQQVTLSCSPISGHRSVSWYQQTPGQGLQFLFEYFSETQRNKGNFPGRFSGRQFSNSRSEMNVSTLELGDSALYLCASSLTRDSSYEQYFGPGTRLTVT.

The J gene is TRBJ2-2, the V gene TRBV27; D is unresolved. This CDR3 is built from 13 residues. The V gene lost 7 bases and the J gene lost 7 bases, with 13 bases spanning the gap. Germline V gene lookup returns CDR1 MNHEY and CDR2 SMNVEV (reference sequence). The CDR3 coding sequence is TGTGCCAGCAAGATTATCAGTGGCGGGGAGCTGTTTTTT. Amino acid sequence: CASKIISGGELFF.

V is TRBV29-1 and J is TRBJ2-7; 7 bases agree with TRBD2. The CDR3 sequence is 13 residues long. Trimming cost V 3 bases and J 2 bases; bases outside gene matches: 4. Per the germline V gene, CDR1 is SQVTM and CDR2 is ANQGSEA. The CDR3 DNA sequence: TGCAGCGTTGAGGGAGGGTTCGCCTACGAGCAGTACTTC. Its translation: CSVEGGFAYEQYF.

This chain joins TRBV19 and TRBJ1-3; 7 positions agree with TRBD1. CDR1 is LNHDA, CDR2 SQIVND, per germline (reference sequence). J was trimmed by 1 base and V by 3 bases; bases with no gene match: 6. The CDR3 totals 16 residues. CDR3 region: CASSIKQGESGNTIYF. In DNA, the CDR3 is TGTGCCAGTAGTATTAAGCAGGGGGAGTCTGGAAACACCATATATTTT. The variable domain in full, completed from reference TRBV19 and TRBJ1-3, reads DGGITQSPKYLFRKEGQNVTLSCEQNLNHDAMYWYRQDPGQGLRLIYYSQIVNDFQKGDIAEGYSVSREKKESFPLTVTSAQKNPTAFYLCASSIKQGESGNTIYFGEGSWLTVV.

The chain is built from TRBV27 and TRBJ1-2, with 10 nucleotides matching TRBD1. This CDR3 region has 18 residues. In germline, CDR1 is MNHEY, CDR2 SMNVEV (reference sequence). J gave up 3 bases and V 7 bases, and 17 bases lay outside the gene matches. Here the CDR3 reads CASKNLRDRGLGDYGYTF. CDR3 bases: TGTGCCAGCAAGAACCTCCGGGACAGGGGACTGGGGGACTATGGCTACACCTTC.

This clone was seen a single time. The chain carries TRBV6-1 and TRBJ2-1; D is possibly TRBD2 (5 bases). The CDR3 is made up of 15 amino acids. Germline V gives CDR1 MNHNS, CDR2 SASEGT. The ends were cut back, 2 bases at V and 15 bases at J, with 23 bases in the middle. The CDR3 region is CASSEFSGLGNGMFF. The DNA for the CDR3 is TGTGCCAGCAGTGAATTTTCAGGCCTCGGGAATGGTATGTTCTTC.

The J gene is TRBJ1-2, the V gene TRBV9; D remains ambiguous. The CDR3 is made up of 15 amino acids. Germline CDR1 SGDLS, CDR2 YYNGEE. The ends were cut back, 3 bases at V and 4 bases at J, with 16 bases in the middle. The chain's CDR3 is CASSASQVGGYGYTF. CDR3 nucleotides: TGTGCCAGCAGCGCTAGCCAAGTTGGTGGCTATGGCTACACCTTC.

V usage is TRBV2 and J usage is TRBJ1-3; D unresolved. V lost 10 bases and J 0 bases, leaving 13 bases between the germline ends. CDR1 and CDR2 (germline): SNHLY, FYNNEI. The CDR3 loop spans 14 amino acids. The CDR3 sequence is CATDGRISGNTIYF. CDR3 coding DNA: TGTGCCACCGACGGGCGGATCTCTGGAAACACCATATATTTT. The variable domain in full, completed from reference TRBV2 and TRBJ1-3, reads EPEVTQTPSHQVTQMGQEVILRCVPISNHLYFYWYRQILGQKVEFLVSFYNNEISEKSEIFDDQFSVERPDGSNFTLKIRSTKLEDSAMYFCATDGRISGNTIYFGEGSWLTVV.

About this clone itself: The identical CDR3 is also encoded by other nucleotide sequences in the sample. The rearrangement links TRBV28 to TRBJ1-1; D gene uncertain. Between the trimmed V and J ends, which lost 5 bases and 1 base, there was a span of 8 bases. The germline CDR1 and CDR2 sequences are MDHEN and SYDVKM. CDR3 size: 13 residues. The CDR3 spells CASSLEENTEAFF. CDR3 nucleotide sequence: TGTGCCAGCAGTCTGGAGGAGAACACTGAAGCTTTCTTT.

The rearrangement links TRBV7-9 to TRBJ2-5; 8 bases line up with TRBD1. Trimming cost V 4 bases and J 1 base; bases outside gene matches: 5. The germline V gene encodes CDR1 SEHNR and CDR2 FQNEAQ (reference sequence). This CDR3 region has 15 residues. In nucleotides, the CDR3 is TGTGCCAGCAGCTCCCGACAGGGGATCCAAGAGACCCAGTACTTC. The encoded protein is CASSSRQGIQETQYF.

This chain uses TRBV5-5 with TRBJ1-4; TRBD1 might be the D (6 bases). CDR3 size: 15 residues. V was pared by 4 bases and J by 7 bases, with 17 bases between. CDR1 SGHKS and CDR2 YYEKEE come from the germline V gene (reference sequence). The CDR3 here is CASSPISRGGEKLFF. The CDR3 nucleotides are TGTGCCAGCAGCCCTATAAGCAGGGGCGGTGAAAAACTGTTTTTT.

A single count supports this clone. This chain connects TRBV18 to TRBJ2-7; 8 bases match TRBD1. The CDR3 consists of 16 residues. V lost 0 bases, J lost 2 bases, and 6 bases stayed unmatched. Germline V gene lookup returns CDR1 KGHSH and CDR2 LQKENI. The CDR3 protein is CASSPPTGEGAYEQYF. As DNA, the CDR3 is TGTGCCAGCTCACCACCGACAGGGGAAGGGGCCTACGAGCAGTACTTC.

V gene TRBV5-4 combines with J gene TRBJ2-7, with TRBD2 identical over 10 bases. The CDR3 covers 16 residues. The J segment lost 4 bases and the V segment lost 0 bases, leaving 7 bases of the junction unmatched. Looked up from germline, CDR1 is SGHNT and CDR2 is YYREEE (reference sequence). In DNA form, the CDR3 reads TGTGCCAGCAGCTTGGCCGGACTAGCGGAGAGATACGAGCAGTACTTC. This translates into CASSLAGLAERYEQYF.

The chain combines TRBV4-3 with TRBJ2-7; 9 nucleotides line up with TRBD1. Trimming took 3 bases from V and 2 from J; bases not matched to a gene: 11. Germline CDR1 reads LGHNA; CDR2 reads YSLEER. This CDR3 is 17 amino acids long. CDR3 in amino acids: CASSHRKAQGAAYEQYF. The CDR3 DNA sequence: TGCGCCAGCAGCCACCGAAAGGCACAGGGGGCGGCCTACGAGCAGTACTTC.